The TCR beta chain under discussion was sequenced for a study of T cell clonality in common variable immunodeficiency. This CDR3 is 13 amino acids long. Trimming pared 0 bases from V and 3 bases from J, leaving 9 bases between. The germline V gene encodes CDR1 GTSNPN and CDR2 SVGIG (reference sequence). Data came from immunoSEQ multiplex PCR; TCRdb stores just in-frame clones and leaves some out. The record shows approximately 51,000 clones for this sample, with no singletons present. Points on this clone: What it binds is unknown. Coverage ceases 3 residues before the CDR3 finishes, and the germline J gene fills in the end.

Study-wide findings and caveats: Reportedly, TCR beta sequences from common variable immunodeficiency showed fewer deletions and N-nucleotide insertions. TCRbeta clonality was increased in CVID versus healthy controls.

J is TRBJ2-7 and V is TRBV30; no definite D call. The sequence was collected from a person aged 18 to 75 in good health. The sequenced sample was peripheral blood mononuclear cells. CDR3 sequence reads: CAWSVPTNYEQYF. The CDR3 DNA, read in part, is TGTGCCTGGAGTGTGCCTACTAACTACGAG.